This T cell receptor beta chain was obtained from a study of T cell repertoires in cytomegalovirus infection. Whole-study context: Public TCR beta signatures provided an indication of both CMV infection and a matching HLA type.

TCRdb recomputed calls from the reads with MiXCR, one row per CDR3 protein. This sample yields around 540,000 distinct CDR3 sequences, of which more than 30% are seen a single time; 15% to 20% belongs to the top ten. Notes on the study in general: The study found HLA-C-restricted CMV-specific TCR beta clonotypes dominating the ex vivo response. Cumulated frequencies of public TCR beta families served to identify carriers of CMV plus the relevant HLA.

The CDR3 covers 15 residues. The V gene end was trimmed by 5 bases and the J gene end by 3 bases; junction bases not matched to a gene: 7. On this clonotype: Its target is unknown.

The sample consisted of cultured PBMCs, taken from culture after CMV antigen stimulation. The clonotype was recovered from a human donor in good health (CMV status not recorded). Some clones in this sample may be carry-over from other donors' samples. This chain uses TRBV12-3 or TRBV12-4 with TRBJ2-1, with 7 bases that match TRBD1. In DNA form, the CDR3 reads TGTGCCAGCAGTGAACCGGGACAGAACTACAATGAGCAGTTCTTC. It is translated as CASSEPGQNYNEQFF.